This TCR beta chain was sequenced during a study of blood T cell repertoires in COVID-19. In the study's own analysis: The authors estimated nucleated cell counts from reference gene primer amplification. Sequenced by immunoSEQ multiplex PCR; TCRdb stores in-frame clones only, minus some. The D gene and trimming were derived from the DNA, and the V and J assignments and clone size from that table. The sample consists of a few hundred thousand clones, 70% to 80% of them appearing once. This CDR3 comprises 14 residues. Per germline, CDR1 SEHNR and CDR2 FQNEAQ (reference sequence). V shed 6 bases and J shed 4 bases, with 13 bases lying between them.

The origin of this receptor is a woman older than 75 with acute or convalescent COVID-19. Sequenced input: peripheral blood. The chain carries TRBV7-9 and TRBJ1-3; tentative D call: TRBD1 (6 bases). DNA of the CDR3: TGTGCCAGCAGGGACGGGACATTCGGAAACACCATATATTTT. Translated, it gives CASRDGTFGNTIYF.